This entry describes one TCR beta chain. This entry is derived from a study of PD-1 blockade in classical Hodgkin lymphoma. Assay used: immunoSEQ multiplex PCR; TCRdb lists only in-frame clones, some missing. Of tens of thousands of clones listed, roughly 80% are singletons. Relapse after autologous stem cell transplantation occurred in every patient, and brentuximab vedotin exposure varied. The CDR3 is 12 residues long. The germline V gene encodes CDR1 LGHNA and CDR2 YNFKEQ. Trimming shortened V by 0 bases and J by 9 bases, and 6 bases separated the two germline ends. The sequences come from peripheral blood mononuclear cells (PBMCs), collected before the second cycle of nivolumab. The sequence came from a human donor with classical Hodgkin lymphoma. The chain is built from TRBV4-2 and TRBJ1-5; D remains ambiguous. In DNA form, the CDR3 reads TGTGCCAGCAGCCAAGATTCCAGGCCCCAGCATTTT. It encodes CASSQDSRPQHF.